This record covers a single T cell receptor (beta chain). This sample was included in a study of blood T cell repertoires in COVID-19. Measured with immunoSEQ multiplex PCR; TCRdb has only the in-frame clones, and not every one. The profile shows under 300,000 clones, around 92% of them singletons. Participants were aged about 18 to 100 years from roughly 26 US areas. Recovered status in Cohort 3 required two negative PCRs, clearance, or symptom resolution. Sequencing was done on a sample of PBMCs or T cells enriched from blood (not recorded which). The TCR originated in a woman in her sixties who had recovered from COVID-19.

This CDR3 reads CASSLGQGSEKLFF. CDR3 coding DNA: TGTGCCAGCAGCTTGGGACAGGGTAGTGAAAAACTGTTTTTT. This chain joins TRBV5-8 and TRBJ1-4; 7 nucleotides match TRBD1. V lost 0 bases to trimming and J lost 7 bases; unmatched junction nucleotides: 3. Germline-derived CDR1 and CDR2 are SGHTS and YDEGEE. There are 14 residues in the CDR3.